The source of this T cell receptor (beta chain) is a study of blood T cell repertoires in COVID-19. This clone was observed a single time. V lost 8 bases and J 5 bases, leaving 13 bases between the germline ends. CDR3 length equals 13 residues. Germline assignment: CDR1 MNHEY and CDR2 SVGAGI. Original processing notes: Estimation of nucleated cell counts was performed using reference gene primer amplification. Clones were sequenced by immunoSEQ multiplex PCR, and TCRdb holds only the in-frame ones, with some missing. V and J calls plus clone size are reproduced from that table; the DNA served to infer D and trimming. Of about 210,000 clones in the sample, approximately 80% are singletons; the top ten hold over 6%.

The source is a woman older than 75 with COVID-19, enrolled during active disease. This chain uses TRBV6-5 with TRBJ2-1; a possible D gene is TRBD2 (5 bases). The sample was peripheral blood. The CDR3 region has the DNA TGTGCCAGCCCTCGGGGTTGGGACAATGAGCAGTTCTTC. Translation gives CASPRGWDNEQFF.